These T cell receptor beta chains were read from a single sample in a study of blood T cell repertoires in COVID-19. Profiled with immunoSEQ multiplex PCR; TCRdb holds only in-frame clones, not every one. Seen here are around 200,000 clones, roughly 85% observed once, and the top ten hold 2.5%. The sequenced sample was peripheral blood. Receptors were obtained from a woman in her forties with active or convalescent COVID-19. Each CDR3 is given with its conserved first and last residue. D genes are given only for firm matches. Only part of the rows carry a size: once, few, many, or a class if the clone is expanded.

cdr3_aa cdr3_nt clone_size j_call d_call v_call
CASSAQGTGANVLTF TGTGCCAGTAGTGCCCAGGGTACTGGGGCCAACGTCCTGACTTTC once TRBJ2-6 . TRBV19
CASSRGQGYSYGYTF TGTGCCAGCAGCCGCGGACAGGGATATTCCTATGGCTACACCTTC once TRBJ1-2 TRBD1 TRBV7-2
CASSLIGQGTEAFF TGTGCCAGCAGCTTAATCGGACAGGGGACTGAAGCTTTCTTT . TRBJ1-1 TRBD1 TRBV7-9
CASSPRGDEQFF TGTGCCAGCTCACCAAGGGGCGATGAGCAGTTCTTC . TRBJ2-1 . TRBV18
CASSLGSYNQPQHF TGTGCCAGCAGCTTGGGCAGTTACAATCAGCCCCAGCATTTT . TRBJ1-5 . TRBV5-5
CASSRSDRGHGYTF TGTGCCAGCAGCCGCTCGGACAGGGGGCATGGCTACACCTTC . TRBJ1-2 TRBD1 TRBV5-6
CAISEEPGGNNQPQHF TGTGCCATCAGTGAGGAGCCAGGGGGCAACAATCAGCCCCAGCATTTT . TRBJ1-5 TRBD1 TRBV10-3
CASSRTDSEAFF TGTGCCAGCAGTCGGACGGACAGTGAAGCTTTCTTT . TRBJ1-1 . TRBV12-3/TRBV12-4
CASSSRGGTVTQYF TGTGCCAGCAGCTCTAGAGGGGGGACAGTCACGCAGTATTTT once TRBJ2-3 . TRBV7-2
CSASINNRGSYGYTF TGCAGTGCTAGTATTAATAACAGGGGGAGCTATGGCTACACCTTC few TRBJ1-2 TRBD1 TRBV20-1
CAWSSRVDTNQPQHF TGTGCCTGGAGTTCCAGGGTAGATACCAATCAGCCCCAGCATTTT . TRBJ1-5 . TRBV30
CASSSIKGTATNYGYTF TGTGCCAGCAGTTCAATCAAAGGGACAGCCACTAACTATGGCTACACCTTC . TRBJ1-2 TRBD1 TRBV28
CASTDSTLYGYTF TGTGCCAGCACAGACAGTACCCTCTATGGCTACACCTTC . TRBJ1-2 . TRBV6-5
CASSYNVAPDTEAFF TGTGCCAGCAGCTACAACGTGGCACCCGACACTGAAGCTTTCTTT . TRBJ1-1 . TRBV4-2
CASSKAGAQRPTDTQYF TGTGCCAGCAGCAAAGCAGGAGCCCAACGTCCCACAGATACGCAGTATTTT few TRBJ2-3 . TRBV21-1
CATSAGGSLEETQYF TGTGCCACATCAGCCGGGGGTAGTCTAGAAGAGACCCAGTACTTC once TRBJ2-5 . TRBV24-1
CASSSRTSGRTDTQYF TGTGCCAGCAGTTCGAGGACTAGCGGGAGGACAGATACGCAGTATTTT . TRBJ2-3 TRBD2 TRBV27
CASSTYLGDNYGYTF TGTGCCAGTAGTACGTATCTTGGAGATAACTATGGCTACACCTTC . TRBJ1-2 . TRBV19
CASSLVGSSYEQYF TGTGCCAGCAGCTTAGTGGGGAGCTCCTACGAGCAGTACTTC . TRBJ2-7 . TRBV13
CASSQQGRIDYGYTF TGTGCCAGCAGCCAACAGGGGCGGATTGACTATGGCTACACCTTC once TRBJ1-2 . TRBV14
CASSIQGLTEAFF TGTGCCAGTAGTATACAGGGTCTCACTGAAGCTTTCTTT . TRBJ1-1 . TRBV19
CASSHGTGENGYTF TGTGCCAGCAGCCATGGTACAGGGGAGAATGGCTACACCTTC . TRBJ1-2 TRBD1 TRBV3-1/TRBV3-2
CASSLGQGPPGNTIYF TGCGCCAGCAGCCTCGGACAGGGTCCCCCTGGAAACACCATATATTTT few TRBJ1-3 TRBD1 TRBV4-1
CASSSDRGAETQYF TGTGCCAGCAGCTCCGACAGGGGAGCCGAGACCCAGTACTTC once TRBJ2-5 TRBD1 TRBV7-2
CASSPSSARGSHNEQFF TGTGCCAGCAGCCCATCCTCCGCGCGCGGGAGTCACAATGAGCAGTTCTTC . TRBJ2-1 TRBD2 TRBV13
CASSYAASYYEQYF TGTGCCAGCAGTTACGCAGCGAGCTACTACGAGCAGTACTTC few TRBJ2-7 . TRBV6-5
CASRPGVVSNEKLFF TGTGCAAGTCGCCCAGGGGTGGTTTCTAATGAAAAACTGTTTTTT . TRBJ1-4 . TRBV12-2
CASTYGPEQGTQYF TGTGCCAGCACCTACGGTCCTGAACAGGGGACCCAGTACTTC . TRBJ2-5 . TRBV2
CASSQRSGGLNEQFF TGTGCCAGCAGCCAAAGAAGCGGGGGGTTAAATGAGCAGTTCTTC . TRBJ2-1 TRBD2 TRBV4-2
CASSYGQGKDHEQYF TGTGCCAGCAGTTACGGACAGGGCAAGGACCACGAGCAGTACTTC . TRBJ2-7 TRBD1 TRBV27
CAWRSDRGFYNEQFF TGTGCCTGGAGGTCGGACAGAGGATTTTACAATGAGCAGTTCTTC . TRBJ2-1 . TRBV30
CASSLGDRVRGYTF TGTGCCAGCAGCTTGGGGGACAGGGTACGAGGCTACACCTTC . TRBJ1-2 TRBD1 TRBV5-4
CASSTDRGRDQPQHF TGTGCCAGCTCAACGGACAGGGGGCGCGATCAGCCCCAGCATTTT . TRBJ1-5 TRBD1 TRBV18
CASSLVGTDEAFF TGCGCCAGCAGCTTGGTCGGGACAGATGAAGCTTTCTTT . TRBJ1-1 TRBD1 TRBV5-1
CASSPGGGEHNEQFF TGTGCCAGCAGCCCCGGGGGTGGGGAACACAATGAGCAGTTCTTC . TRBJ2-1 . TRBV11-3
CSVERDRGQPQHF TGCAGCGTTGAAAGGGACAGGGGCCAGCCCCAGCATTTT . TRBJ1-5 TRBD1 TRBV29-1
CASSLGQGATGELFF TGTGCCAGCAGCTTGGGACAGGGAGCCACCGGGGAGCTGTTTTTT . TRBJ2-2 TRBD1 TRBV5-5
CASSQEGGGNTGELFF TGCGCCAGCAGCCAAGAGGGCGGGGGGAACACCGGGGAGCTGTTTTTT . TRBJ2-2 TRBD2 TRBV4-3
CASSPRRSSYNEQFF TGTGCCAGCAGCCCACGGAGGAGCTCCTACAATGAGCAGTTCTTC . TRBJ2-1 . TRBV5-6
CASSSSRKTGRSSGANVLTF TGTGCCAGCAGCTCAAGCCGAAAGACAGGGCGGAGCTCTGGGGCCAACGTCCTGACTTTC . TRBJ2-6 TRBD1 TRBV27
CASSLWGGTTEAFF TGTGCCAGCAGTTTATGGGGGGGGACCACTGAAGCTTTCTTT . TRBJ1-1 . TRBV27
CASSSLATNEKLFF TGCGCCAGCAGCTCTCTAGCAACTAATGAAAAACTGTTTTTT . TRBJ1-4 . TRBV5-1
CASSYSGQGIYEQYF TGTGCCAGCAGTTACTCTGGACAGGGGATCTACGAGCAGTACTTC . TRBJ2-7 TRBD1 TRBV6-2/TRBV6-3
CASSQGPDSHEAFF TGCGCCAGCAGCCAAGGTCCAGACAGTCATGAAGCTTTCTTT . TRBJ1-1 . TRBV4-3
CASSQKPGGSHHYTF TGCGCCAGCAGCCAAAAACCCGGGGGTTCACACCACTACACCTTC . TRBJ1-2 . TRBV4-3
CASSLANRETGYGYTF TGCGCCAGCAGCTTAGCTAACAGGGAAACTGGCTATGGCTACACCTTC . TRBJ1-2 . TRBV5-1
CASSHARTGRDEKLFF TGTGCCAGTAGTCACGCCCGGACAGGGCGGGATGAAAAACTGTTTTTT . TRBJ1-4 TRBD1 TRBV19
CASSLLPSGNYEQYF TGTGCCAGCAGCTTACTCCCTAGCGGGAACTACGAGCAGTACTTC . TRBJ2-7 TRBD2 TRBV7-8
CASSVEGGDTEAFF TGTGCCAGCAGCGTTGAGGGAGGAGACACTGAAGCTTTCTTT . TRBJ1-1 . TRBV9
CSVEGTNYNEQFF TGCAGCGTTGAAGGGACTAACTACAATGAGCAGTTCTTC few TRBJ2-1 . TRBV29-1
CASSWGDRSPLHF TGTGCCAGCAGCTGGGGGGATAGGTCACCCCTCCACTTT . TRBJ1-6 . TRBV11-3